Sequencing of this T cell receptor beta chain was carried out in a study of T cells in Graves' hyperthyroidism and ophthalmopathy. Study-level background: It was at initial diagnosis, before any treatment, that peripheral blood was collected.

The CDR3 is 14 residues long. Germline V gives CDR1 MGHRA, CDR2 YSYEKL. Comment on this clonotype: The junction differs from germline at one of its ends, possibly a read error.

What was amplified from RNA transcripts were TCR beta CDR3 regions. Researchers ran a first-round RT-PCR on the TCR CDR3 using the HTBI primer set. TCRdb reprocessed the multiplex PCR reads with MiXCR, giving one entry per CDR3 protein. The sample gives about 59,000 distinct CDR3 sequences, 53% of which show up once; approximately 3.4% is in the top ten. Patients were excluded because of uncontrolled infection, other autoimmune disease, pregnancy or lactation. The diagnostic basis comprised clinical symptoms, serum thyroxine and TRAb, thyroid ultrasound and orbital computed tomography. The chain is built from TRBV4-1 and TRBJ1-3; tentative D call: TRBD1 (5 bases). This TCR was recovered from a woman aged 60-75 years with Graves' ophthalmopathy. Specimen: blood. The CDR3 sequence: CASSRDVIANAIYF. As DNA, the CDR3 is TGCGCCAGCAGCCGGGACGTGATTGCAAACGCCATATATTTT.